These T cell receptor beta chains were read from a single sample in a study of molecular identifiers for immune sequencing clone quantification. One entry per CDR3 protein, called by TCRdb with MiXCR from the PCR reads. The repertoire consists of some 93,000 distinct CDR3 sequences, with around 23% occurring once and the leading ten covering around 1%. Sequencing was done on a sample of naive CD8+ T cells from blood, with Jurkat cell RNA spiked in. Receptors originate from a human donor in good health. Some libraries in this study had Jurkat cell RNA spiked in. Each CDR3 is given with its conserved first and last residue. The order of the fields is D gene, J gene, clone size, V gene, CDR3 DNA, CDR3 protein. A D gene is named only where the DNA matches it firmly. The size field is filled for only some rows; it gives once, few, many or a size class.

TRBD2,TRBJ2-3,NA,TRBV11-2,TGTGCCAGCAGCTTAGGCGGCGGGGGGGCGGATACGCAGTATTTT,CASSLGGGGADTQYF
NA,TRBJ2-1,NA,TRBV7-3,TGTGCCAGCAGCCTCAGCTGGGGTAATGAGCAGTTCTTC,CASSLSWGNEQFF
NA,TRBJ1-1,many,TRBV7-9,TGTGCCAGCAGCTTAGAACGGTCGGAAGCTTTCTTT,CASSLERSEAFF
NA,TRBJ2-1,NA,TRBV29-1,TGCAGCGTTGATGGGGGGCAGTTCTTC,CSVDGGQFF
NA,TRBJ2-3,many,TRBV19,TGTGCCAGTAGCCGATGGGGGGATACGCAGTATTTT,CASSRWGDTQYF
NA,TRBJ2-1,NA,TRBV11-3,TGTGCCAGCAGCTTAGTGGGGGATACCTACAATGAGCAGTTCTTC,CASSLVGDTYNEQFF
TRBD1,TRBJ1-5,NA,TRBV6-5,TGTGCCAGCAGTTACAGCTCAGGGGGGGGCCAGCCCCAGCATTTT,CASSYSSGGGQPQHF
NA,TRBJ2-1,few,TRBV20-1,TGCAGTGCTAGAGGGAACAGGGTCGTCAGCAATGAGCAGTTCTTC,CSARGNRVVSNEQFF
TRBD2,TRBJ2-3,few,TRBV20-1,TGCAGTGCTAGAGGCCGGACTAGCGGGGAGATAAACACAGATACGCAGTATTTT,CSARGRTSGEINTDTQYF
NA,TRBJ2-3,many,TRBV20-1,TGCAGTGCTATTTGGACCCGTTTTAGTACAGATACGCAGTATTTT,CSAIWTRFSTDTQYF
NA,TRBJ1-5,few,TRBV4-1,TGCGCCAGCAGCCAAGTAGGGCAAGGACAGCCCCAGCATTTT,CASSQVGQGQPQHF
NA,TRBJ2-5,once,TRBV6-5,TGTGCCAGCAGTTACTCGGGCGGACTCCGCCAAGAGACCCAGTACTTC,CASSYSGGLRQETQYF
TRBD1,TRBJ1-5,few,TRBV14,TGTGCCAGCAGCCAAGCAGGGGGTAGTCAGCCCCAGCATTTT,CASSQAGGSQPQHF
TRBD2,TRBJ2-2,once,TRBV30,TGTGCCCTATCCGCTAGCGGGAGCTACACCGGGGGGCTGTTTTTT,CALSASGSYTGGLFF